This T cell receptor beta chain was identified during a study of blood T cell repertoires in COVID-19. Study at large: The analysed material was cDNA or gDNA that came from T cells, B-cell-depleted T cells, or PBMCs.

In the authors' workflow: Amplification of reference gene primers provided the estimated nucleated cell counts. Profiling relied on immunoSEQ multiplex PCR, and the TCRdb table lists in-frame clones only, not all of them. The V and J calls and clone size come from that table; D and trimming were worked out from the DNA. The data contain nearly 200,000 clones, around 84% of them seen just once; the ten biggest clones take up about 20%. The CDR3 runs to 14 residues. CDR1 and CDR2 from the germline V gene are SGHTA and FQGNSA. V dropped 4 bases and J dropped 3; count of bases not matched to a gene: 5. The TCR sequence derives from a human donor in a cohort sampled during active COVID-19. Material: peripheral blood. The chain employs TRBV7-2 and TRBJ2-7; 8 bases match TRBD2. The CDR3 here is CASSSTSGLYEQYF. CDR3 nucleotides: TGTGCCAGCAGCTCTACTAGCGGACTCTACGAGCAGTACTTC.